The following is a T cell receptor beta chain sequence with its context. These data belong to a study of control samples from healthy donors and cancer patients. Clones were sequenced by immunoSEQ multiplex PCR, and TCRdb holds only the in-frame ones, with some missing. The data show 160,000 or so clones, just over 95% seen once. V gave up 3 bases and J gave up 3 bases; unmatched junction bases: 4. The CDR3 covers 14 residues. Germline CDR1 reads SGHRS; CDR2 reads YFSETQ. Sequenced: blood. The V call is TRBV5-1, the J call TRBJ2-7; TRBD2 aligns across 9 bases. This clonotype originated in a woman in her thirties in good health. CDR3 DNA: TGCGCCAGCAGCTATAGCGGGAGTTTCTACGAGCAGTACTTC. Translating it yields CASSYSGSFYEQYF.